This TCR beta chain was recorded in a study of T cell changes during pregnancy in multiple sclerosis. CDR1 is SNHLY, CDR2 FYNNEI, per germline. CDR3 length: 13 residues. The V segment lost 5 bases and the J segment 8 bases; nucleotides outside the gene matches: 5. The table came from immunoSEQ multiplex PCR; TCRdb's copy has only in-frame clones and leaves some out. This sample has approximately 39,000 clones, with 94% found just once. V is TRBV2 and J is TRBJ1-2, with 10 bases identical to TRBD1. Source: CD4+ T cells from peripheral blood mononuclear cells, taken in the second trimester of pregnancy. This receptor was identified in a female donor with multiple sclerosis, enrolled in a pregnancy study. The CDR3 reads CASSRTGGGGYTF. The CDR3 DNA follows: TGTGCCAGCAGTCGGACAGGGGGAGGAGGCTACACCTTC.